A single sample is the source of the 29 T cell receptor beta chains below, sequenced in a study of blood T cell repertoires in COVID-19. Some clones are missing from TCRdb's copy, which holds only in-frame ones; the method was immunoSEQ multiplex PCR. The sample lists 80,000 to 90,000 clones, more than 65% seen once, with 10% to 12% in the top ten. Material for sequencing was peripheral blood. These receptor sequences come from a man between 70 and 80 years old with acute or convalescent COVID-19.

This clone showed up just a few times. The chain has TRBV10-3 and TRBJ1-3, with TRBD1 matching 8 bases. This CDR3 is built from 14 residues. V dropped 5 bases and J dropped 3; count of bases not matched to a gene: 3. Germline values: CDR1 ENHRY, CDR2 SYGVKD. In nucleotides, the CDR3 is TGTGCCATCAGTAAGGACAGGGTTGGAAACACCATATATTTT. This codes for CAISKDRVGNTIYF.

A single count supports this clone. The rearrangement links TRBV5-4 to TRBJ1-2, with D uncertain. Germline CDR1 SGHNT, CDR2 YYREEE (reference sequence). The CDR3 spans 13 residues. V was cut by 0 bases and J by 1 base, with 4 bases left in between. The CDR3 region has the DNA TGTGCCAGCAGCTTGGGCAGTAACTATGGCTACACCTTC. Protein: CASSLGSNYGYTF.

This rearrangement joins TRBV7-9 to TRBJ2-4; 9 bases line up with TRBD2. Trimming removed 4 bases from V and 8 bases from J; junction bases left unmatched: 9. The CDR3 length is 15 residues. Per the germline V gene, CDR1 is SEHNR and CDR2 is FQNEAQ (reference sequence). CDR3 nucleotides: TGTGCCAGCAGCTCGTCCGGGACTAGCAGGGACATTCAGTACTTC. Translation gives CASSSSGTSRDIQYF.

The rearrangement uses TRBV19 and TRBJ1-5; TRBD1 is a possible D gene (5 bases). CDR1 LNHDA and CDR2 SQIVND come from the germline V gene (reference sequence). The CDR3 extends over 14 amino acids. Trimming took 9 bases from V and 4 from J, leaving 16 bases between them. The CDR3 DNA follows: TGTGCCAGCTTGGGTAAGGGGATGAATCAGCCCCAGCATTTT. Its protein is CASLGKGMNQPQHF.

The chain carries TRBV6-6 and TRBJ1-1; a weak D match, TRBD1 (5 bases). The V gene lost 4 bases and the J gene lost 0 bases, with 9 bases spanning the gap. Germline V gene sequence: CDR1 MNHNY, CDR2 SVGAGI (reference sequence). This CDR3 comprises 14 residues. Written as DNA, the CDR3 is TGTGCCAGCAGTTTACGGGGGTTGAACACTGAAGCTTTCTTT. Amino acid sequence: CASSLRGLNTEAFF.

The CDR3 reads CASSLTGNTEAFF. CDR3 nucleotide sequence: TGTGCCAGCAGTCTCACAGGGAACACTGAAGCTTTCTTT. This sequence joins TRBV4-2 and TRBJ1-1; D possibly corresponds to TRBD1 (5 bases). V was trimmed by 6 bases and J by 1 base, leaving 9 bases between them. The CDR3 extends over 13 amino acids. CDR1 is LGHNA and CDR2 is YNFKEQ in the germline V gene.

This chain uses TRBV5-1 with TRBJ2-3; possibly TRBD1 for D (6 bases). The V gene's germline CDR1 is SGHRS and CDR2 YFSETQ. V lost 0 bases and J lost 5, with 7 bases in between. CDR3 length: 13 amino acids. CDR3 amino acids: CASSLEGQDTQYF. CDR3 sequence (DNA): TGCGCCAGCAGCTTGGAGGGACAAGATACGCAGTATTTT.

The chain joins TRBV28 to TRBJ2-6; TRBD2 matches at 7 bases. V dropped 5 bases and J dropped 0; count of bases not matched to a gene: 7. The CDR3 is 17 residues long. Germline lookup yields CDR1 MDHEN and CDR2 SYDVKM. CDR3 DNA sequence: TGTGCCAGCAGTCCGAGACTAGCTTCCTCTGGGGCCAACGTCCTGACTTTC. It specifies CASSPRLASSGANVLTF.

This sequence joins TRBV5-4 and TRBJ1-1, with D possibly TRBD1 on 5 matching bases. The germline CDR1 and CDR2 sequences are SGHNT and YYREEE (reference sequence). This CDR3 comprises 13 residues. Deletions cut 1 base from V and 4 bases from J, with 8 bases between. This CDR3 reads CASSLMGGTEAFF. The DNA for the CDR3 is TGTGCCAGCAGCTTGATGGGGGGCACTGAAGCTTTCTTT.

The chain recombines TRBV29-1 with TRBJ1-5, with D possibly TRBD1 on 6 matching bases. CDR1 and CDR2 from the germline V gene are SQVTM and ANQGSEA. Trimming cost V 6 bases and J 1 base, with 10 bases left between them. The length of the CDR3 is 13 residues. This CDR3 is CSVARGSNQPQHF. DNA of the CDR3: TGCAGCGTCGCCAGGGGAAGCAATCAGCCCCAGCATTTT.

The chain recombines TRBV5-1 with TRBJ2-5; 8 bases are shared with TRBD1. Per germline, CDR1 SGHRS and CDR2 YFSETQ. Trimming took 3 bases from V and 7 from J; bases not matched to a gene: 5. The CDR3 consists of 13 residues. The CDR3 DNA is TGCGCCAGCAGCTCCGGGACAGGAGGGACCCAGTACTTC. Encoded protein: CASSSGTGGTQYF.

V is TRBV7-9 and J is TRBJ2-7, with D possibly being TRBD1 (6 bases). V lost 5 bases, J lost 3 bases, and 14 bases lay in between. The germline V gene has CDR1 SEHNR and CDR2 FQNEAQ (reference sequence). The CDR3 sequence is 14 residues long. The CDR3 loop is CASSNPDRLYEQYF. In DNA form, the CDR3 reads TGTGCCAGCAGCAACCCGGACAGACTCTACGAGCAGTACTTC. Combining the CDR3 with reference TRBV7-9 and TRBJ2-7 gives the whole variable domain DTGVSQNPRHKITKRGQNVTFRCDPISEHNRLYWYRQTLGQGPEFLTYFQNEAQLEKSRLLSDRFSAERPKGSFSTLEIQRTEQGDSAMYLCASSNPDRLYEQYFGPGTRLTVT.

This clone has just one count. The chain employs TRBV19 and TRBJ1-2; no clear D. The germline gives CDR1 LNHDA, CDR2 SQIVND (reference sequence). Trimming left V 7 bases short and J 3 bases short, with 12 bases between. The CDR3 loop spans 13 amino acids. CDR3 coding DNA: TGTGCCAGTACCGATGGGCTTGACTATGGCTACACCTTC. Protein: CASTDGLDYGYTF.

In regard to this clone: One junction end disagrees with the germline gene, perhaps due to a read error. This sequence joins TRBV7-8 and TRBJ1-1; unclear D gene. Germline V gene lookup returns CDR1 SGHVS and CDR2 FQNEAQ. This CDR3 has 15 amino acids. In DNA form, the CDR3 reads TGTGCCAGCAGCCCAGTCCCCGTCCAGAACGCTGAAGCTTTCTTT. Its protein product is CASSPVPVQNAEAFF. The full variable domain, in which reference TRBV7-8 and TRBJ1-1 provide the parts outside the CDR3, is GAGVSQSPRYKVAKRGQDVALRCDPISGHVSLFWYQQALGQGPEFLTYFQNEAQLDKSGLPSDRFFAERPEGSVSTLKIQRTQQEDSAVYLCASSPVPVQNAEAFFGQGTRLTVV.

This clone was counted only a few times. V usage is TRBV10-2 and J usage is TRBJ1-4; 9 positions match TRBD1. V shed 6 bases and J 6 bases; nucleotides not matched to a gene: 2. CDR3 length equals 13 residues. Per the germline V gene, CDR1 is WSHSY and CDR2 is SAAADI. This chain's CDR3 is CASRGQGYEKLFF. DNA of the CDR3: TGCGCCAGCAGGGGACAGGGATATGAAAAACTGTTTTTT.

The V gene is TRBV28, the J gene TRBJ1-5; the match to TRBD1 covers 9 bases. Trimming at V came to 5 bases and at J to 0 bases, leaving 5 bases not matched to a gene. The CDR3 spans 16 residues. Germline CDR1 reads MDHEN; CDR2 reads SYDVKM. Here the CDR3 DNA reads TGTGCCAGCAGTAGACAGGGGGGGTATAGCAATCAGCCCCAGCATTTT. Its protein is CASSRQGGYSNQPQHF.

The chain is built from TRBV6-6 and TRBJ1-6; D remains ambiguous. V shed 6 bases and J shed 3 bases, with 12 bases lying between them. Per the germline V gene, CDR1 is MNHNY and CDR2 is SVGAGI (reference sequence). The CDR3 runs to 15 residues. CDR3 bases: TGTGCCAGCAGGACCAGCCGGGACTATAATTCACCCCTCCACTTT. It yields the protein CASRTSRDYNSPLHF.

The chain uses TRBV6-1 and TRBJ2-2, with D possibly matching TRBD2 (5 bases). V lost 2 bases and J 7 bases, leaving 11 bases between the germline ends. CDR3 size: 14 residues. Per the germline V gene, CDR1 is MNHNS and CDR2 is SASEGT. The CDR3 spells CASSELPRGGELFF. CDR3 bases: TGTGCCAGCAGTGAATTACCACGGGGCGGGGAGCTGTTTTTT.

This clone appeared once. V gene TRBV7-2 combines with J gene TRBJ2-2; no definite D call. From germline, CDR1 is SGHTA and CDR2 FQGNSA. Deletions cut 3 bases from V and 1 base from J, with 3 bases between. There are 13 residues in the CDR3. This chain's CDR3 is CASSFRNTGELFF. In nucleotides, the CDR3 is TGTGCCAGCAGCTTCAGGAACACCGGGGAGCTGTTTTTT.

V is TRBV5-4 and J is TRBJ2-3; TRBD2 agrees at 10 bases. The V segment lost 4 bases and the J segment 0 bases; nucleotides outside the gene matches: 2. The CDR3 sequence is 15 residues long. Germline values: CDR1 SGHNT, CDR2 YYREEE (reference sequence). CDR3 DNA sequence: TGTGCCAGCAGCCCTAGCGGGGGAAGCACAGATACGCAGTATTTT. Translating gives CASSPSGGSTDTQYF.

This chain links TRBV6-5 with TRBJ2-5, with a weak D call TRBD1 (7 bases). Germline V CDR1 and CDR2: MNHEY, SVGAGI. This CDR3 region has 14 residues. V gave up 4 bases and J gave up 2 bases, with 11 bases separating them. The CDR3 loop is CASSFQGGQETQYF. CDR3 sequence (DNA): TGTGCCAGCAGTTTCCAGGGGGGACAAGAGACCCAGTACTTC.

This clone is a singleton in its sample. The genes are TRBV11-3 and TRBJ2-1; 8 bases agree with TRBD2. Trimming removed 5 bases from V and 4 bases from J; junction bases left unmatched: 4. The CDR3 is 14 amino acids. Germline CDR1 and CDR2: SGHNT and YENEEA. The DNA of the CDR3 is TGTGCCAGCAGCAGCGGGGGCCCTTACAATGAGCAGTTCTTC. It codes for CASSSGGPYNEQFF. Using reference TRBV11-3 and TRBJ2-1 for the parts outside the CDR3, the full variable domain is EAGVVQSPRYKIIEKKQPVAFWCNPISGHNTLYWYLQNLGQGPELLIRYENEEAVDDSQLPKDRFSAERLKGVDSTLKIQPAELGDSAVYLCASSSGGPYNEQFFGPGTRLTVL.

CDR3 in amino acids: CARRGQGSHEQYF. CDR3 DNA: TGTGCCAGGAGGGGACAGGGGTCTCACGAGCAGTACTTC. V usage is TRBV2 and J usage is TRBJ2-7, with 10 bases identical to TRBD1. Germline V lookup: CDR1 SNHLY, CDR2 FYNNEI. The CDR3 is 13 amino acids. Trimming removed 9 bases from V and 5 bases from J; junction bases left unmatched: 7.

The chain carries TRBV5-1 and TRBJ1-2; D ambiguous. The V end was cut by 1 base, the J end by 0 bases, with 7 bases between. The CDR3 has 14 amino acids. The germline V gene encodes CDR1 SGHRS and CDR2 YFSETQ. CDR3 sequence (DNA): TGCGCCAGCAGCTTGATAACTGCTAACTATGGCTACACCTTC. It codes for CASSLITANYGYTF.

The chain recombines TRBV29-1 with TRBJ2-1; D possibly corresponds to TRBD2 (5 bases). Trimming removed 5 bases from V and 7 bases from J, with 27 bases in between. The CDR3 loop spans 17 amino acids. CDR1 and CDR2 (germline): SQVTM, ANQGSEA. The CDR3, as DNA: TGCAGCGTTTCCGGGAATGCCCACTCCCGGTTGGGGAATGAGCAGTTCTTC. It translates to CSVSGNAHSRLGNEQFF.

This clone appeared once. The V gene is TRBV5-1, the J gene TRBJ2-6; TRBD1 aligns across 11 bases. The V and J ends lost 5 bases and 1 base, in that order; junction bases with no gene match: 8. The V gene's germline CDR1 is SGHRS and CDR2 YFSETQ. The CDR3 is 18 amino acids. The CDR3 loop is CASRRFGTGGSGANVLTF. The CDR3, as DNA: TGCGCCAGCAGACGATTCGGGACAGGGGGATCTGGGGCCAACGTCCTGACTTTC.

The chain joins TRBV15 to TRBJ2-6, with 7 positions matching TRBD1. Germline values: CDR1 LNHNV, CDR2 YYDKDF (reference sequence). The J segment lost 0 bases and the V segment lost 3 bases, leaving 5 bases of the junction unmatched. The CDR3 contains 17 residues. The CDR3 DNA reads TGTGCCACCAGCAGCGGACAGGCCTTCTCTGGGGCCAACGTCCTGACTTTC. Translation: CATSSGQAFSGANVLTF.

The CDR3 is CASSFGQSSYEQYF. The CDR3 coding sequence is TGTGCCAGCAGCTTCGGACAGAGTTCCTACGAGCAGTACTTC. The chain couples TRBV5-6 to TRBJ2-7, with D tentatively TRBD1 (6 bases). There are 14 residues in the CDR3. V shed 2 bases and J shed 1 base, with 10 bases lying between them. CDR1 and CDR2 from the germline V gene are SGHDT and YYEEEE.

In this sample, this clone turned up once. This chain uses TRBV6-5 with TRBJ1-2; D call uncertain. This CDR3 contains 14 residues. Trimming took off 6 bases at V and 4 bases at J, with 15 bases between the two ends. Germline V gene sequence: CDR1 MNHEY, CDR2 SVGAGI. In nucleotides, the CDR3 is TGTGCCAGCAGCCTACAGACGGATACCTATGGCTACACCTTC. Protein product: CASSLQTDTYGYTF.